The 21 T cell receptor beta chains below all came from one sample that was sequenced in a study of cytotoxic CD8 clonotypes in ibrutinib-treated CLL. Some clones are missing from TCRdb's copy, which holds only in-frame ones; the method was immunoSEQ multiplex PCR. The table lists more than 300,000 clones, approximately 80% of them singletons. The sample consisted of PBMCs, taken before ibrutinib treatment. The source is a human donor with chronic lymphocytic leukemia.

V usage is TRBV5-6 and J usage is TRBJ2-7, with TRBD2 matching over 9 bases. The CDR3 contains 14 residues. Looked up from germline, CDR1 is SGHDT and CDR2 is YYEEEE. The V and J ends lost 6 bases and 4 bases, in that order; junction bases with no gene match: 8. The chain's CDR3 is CASTIGLAGYEQYF. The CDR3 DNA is TGTGCCAGCACCATCGGGCTAGCGGGGTACGAGCAGTACTTC.

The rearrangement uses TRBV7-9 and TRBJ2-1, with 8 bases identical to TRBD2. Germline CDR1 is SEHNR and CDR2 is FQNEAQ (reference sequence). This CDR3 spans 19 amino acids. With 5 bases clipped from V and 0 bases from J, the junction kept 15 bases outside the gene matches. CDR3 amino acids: CASSRNLLLAERSYNEQFF. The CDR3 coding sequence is TGTGCCAGCAGCCGGAACCTCCTACTAGCGGAGCGCTCCTACAATGAGCAGTTCTTC.

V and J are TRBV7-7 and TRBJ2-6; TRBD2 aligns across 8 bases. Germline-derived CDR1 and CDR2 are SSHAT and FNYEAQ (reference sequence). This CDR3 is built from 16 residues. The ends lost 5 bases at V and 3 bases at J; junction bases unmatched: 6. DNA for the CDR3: TGTGCCAGCAGCGCCTCCGGGACTAGTGGGGCCAACGTCCTGACTTTC. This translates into CASSASGTSGANVLTF.

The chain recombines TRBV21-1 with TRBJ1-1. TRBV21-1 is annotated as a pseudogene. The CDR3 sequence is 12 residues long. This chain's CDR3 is CASSKLDLTAFF. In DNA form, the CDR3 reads TGTGCCAGCAGCAAACTTGATTTAACGGCTTTCTTT.

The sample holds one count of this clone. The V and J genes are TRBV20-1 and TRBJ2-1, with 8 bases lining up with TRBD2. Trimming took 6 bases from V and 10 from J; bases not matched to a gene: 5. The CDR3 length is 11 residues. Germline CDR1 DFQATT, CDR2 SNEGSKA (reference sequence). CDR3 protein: CSAQRGGEQFF. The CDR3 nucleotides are TGCAGTGCCCAACGGGGGGGGGAGCAGTTCTTC.

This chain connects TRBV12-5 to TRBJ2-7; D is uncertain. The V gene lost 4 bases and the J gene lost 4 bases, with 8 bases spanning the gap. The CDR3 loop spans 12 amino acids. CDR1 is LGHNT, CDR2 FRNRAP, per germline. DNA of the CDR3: TGTGCTAGTGGTTACCTAGGATACGAGCAGTACTTC. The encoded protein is CASGYLGYEQYF.

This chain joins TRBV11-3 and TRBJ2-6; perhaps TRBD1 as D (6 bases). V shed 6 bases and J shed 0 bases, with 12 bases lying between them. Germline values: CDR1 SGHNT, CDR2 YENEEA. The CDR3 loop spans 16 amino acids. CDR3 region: CASSLGQLSGANVLTF. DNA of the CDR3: TGTGCCAGCAGTCTCGGACAGCTCTCTGGGGCCAACGTCCTGACTTTC.

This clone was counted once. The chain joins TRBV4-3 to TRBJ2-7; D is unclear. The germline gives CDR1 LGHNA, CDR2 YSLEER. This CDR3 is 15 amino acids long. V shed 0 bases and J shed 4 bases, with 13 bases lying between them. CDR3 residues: CASSQDYQAVYEQYF. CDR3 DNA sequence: TGCGCCAGCAGCCAAGATTACCAGGCCGTATACGAGCAGTACTTC.

As DNA, the CDR3 is TGCGCCAGCAGCCAAGATGTGAGACCCGGCTCCTACAATGAGCAGTTCTTC. Its translation is CASSQDVRPGSYNEQFF. The rearrangement uses TRBV4-3 and TRBJ2-1; D gene uncertain. V was trimmed by 0 bases and J by 0 bases, leaving 12 bases between them. Germline V gene data show CDR1 as LGHNA and CDR2 as YSLEER. The CDR3 has 17 amino acids.

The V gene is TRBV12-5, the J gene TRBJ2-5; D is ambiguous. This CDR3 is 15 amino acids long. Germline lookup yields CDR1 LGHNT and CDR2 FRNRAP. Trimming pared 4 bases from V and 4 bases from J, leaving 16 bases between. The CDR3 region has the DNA TGTGCTAGTGGTTCAACCGACAAGGACCGAGAGACCCAGTACTTC. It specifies CASGSTDKDRETQYF.

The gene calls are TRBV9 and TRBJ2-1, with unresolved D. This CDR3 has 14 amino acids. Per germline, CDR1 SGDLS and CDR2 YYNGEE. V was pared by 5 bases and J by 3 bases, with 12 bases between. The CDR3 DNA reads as TGTGCCAGCAGTCCAGACTCATACTACAATGAGCAGTTCTTC. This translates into CASSPDSYYNEQFF.

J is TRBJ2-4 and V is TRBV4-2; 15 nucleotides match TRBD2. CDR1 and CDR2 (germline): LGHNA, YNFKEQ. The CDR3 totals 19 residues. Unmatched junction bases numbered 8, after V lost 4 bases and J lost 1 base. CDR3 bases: TGTGCCAGCAGCCGCGGACTAGCGGGAGGGACGGGGGCCAAAAACATTCAGTACTTC. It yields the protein CASSRGLAGGTGAKNIQYF.

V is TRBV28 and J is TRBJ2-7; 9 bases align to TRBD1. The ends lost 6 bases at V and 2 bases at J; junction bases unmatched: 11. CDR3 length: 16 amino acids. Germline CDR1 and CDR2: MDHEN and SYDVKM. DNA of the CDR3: TGTGCCAGCAGCCCATTGGACCGGGACAGGGCCTACGAGCAGTACTTC. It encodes CASSPLDRDRAYEQYF.

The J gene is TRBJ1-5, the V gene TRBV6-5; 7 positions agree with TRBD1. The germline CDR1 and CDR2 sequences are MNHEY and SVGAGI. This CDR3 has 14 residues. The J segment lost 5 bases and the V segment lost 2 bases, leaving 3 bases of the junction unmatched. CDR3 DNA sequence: TGTGCCAGCAGTTACCAGACAGGGCATCAGCCCCAGCATTTT. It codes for CASSYQTGHQPQHF.

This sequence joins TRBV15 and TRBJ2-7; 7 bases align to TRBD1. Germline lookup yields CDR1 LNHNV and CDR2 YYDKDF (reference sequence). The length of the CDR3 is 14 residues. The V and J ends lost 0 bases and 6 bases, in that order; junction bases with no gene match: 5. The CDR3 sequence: CATSRETGVGEQYF. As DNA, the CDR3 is TGTGCCACCAGCAGAGAAACAGGGGTTGGCGAGCAGTACTTC.

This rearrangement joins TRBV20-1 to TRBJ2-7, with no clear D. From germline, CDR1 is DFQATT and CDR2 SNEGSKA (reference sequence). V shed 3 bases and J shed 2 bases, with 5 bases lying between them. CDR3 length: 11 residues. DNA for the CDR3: TGCAGTGCTAGGGATGCCTACGAGCAGTACTTC. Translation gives CSARDAYEQYF.

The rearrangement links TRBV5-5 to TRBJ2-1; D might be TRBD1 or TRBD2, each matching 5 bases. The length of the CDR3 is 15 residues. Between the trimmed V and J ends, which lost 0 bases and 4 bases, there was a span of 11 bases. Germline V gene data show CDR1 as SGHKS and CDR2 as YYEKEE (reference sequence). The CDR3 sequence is CASSLVGREYNEQFF. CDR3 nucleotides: TGTGCCAGCAGCTTGGTGGGACGGGAATACAATGAGCAGTTCTTC.

This chain's CDR3 is CSASLPDTQYF. The CDR3 DNA sequence: TGCAGTGCTAGTCTGCCAGATACGCAGTATTTT. The V call is TRBV20-1, the J call TRBJ2-3, with D hard to call. Trimming took off 3 bases at V and 4 bases at J, with 5 bases between the two ends. The germline V gene has CDR1 DFQATT and CDR2 SNEGSKA (reference sequence). This CDR3 spans 11 amino acids.

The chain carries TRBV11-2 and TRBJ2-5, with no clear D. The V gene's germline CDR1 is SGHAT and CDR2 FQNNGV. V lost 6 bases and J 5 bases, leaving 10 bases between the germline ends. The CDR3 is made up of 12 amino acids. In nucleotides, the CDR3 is TGTGCCAGCAGTCCCACCGCGGAGACCCAGTACTTC. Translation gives CASSPTAETQYF.

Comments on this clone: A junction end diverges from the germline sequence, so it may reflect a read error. CDR3 DNA sequence: TGTGCCAGCAGGGAAGACAGTCCCTATGGCTACACCTTC. As protein: CASREDSPYGYTF. The genes are TRBV6-1 and TRBJ1-2; weak D call: TRBD1 (5 bases). CDR3 length: 13 residues. The germline V gene encodes CDR1 MNHNS and CDR2 SASEGT.

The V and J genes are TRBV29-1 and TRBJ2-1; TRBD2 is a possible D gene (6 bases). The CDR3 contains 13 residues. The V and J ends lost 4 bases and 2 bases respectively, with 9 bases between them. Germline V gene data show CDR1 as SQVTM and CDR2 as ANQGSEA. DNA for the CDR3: TGCAGCGTTGCGGGACTCCCCTACAATGAGCAGTTCTTC. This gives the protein CSVAGLPYNEQFF.